A selection of T cell receptor beta chains follows, all from one sample in a study of cytomegalovirus exposure and HLA in healthy donors. Libraries were prepared by immunoSEQ multiplex PCR; TCRdb keeps only in-frame clonotypes and omits some of them. The sample consists of 110,000 to 150,000 clones, just under 85% of them appearing once. The sample was PBMCs. Receptors were obtained from a woman aged 55 to 70 in good health and CMV-seropositive. Each CDR3 is given with its conserved first and last residue. A D gene is named only where the DNA matches it firmly. Rows give clone size only sometimes, using once, few, many, or a class for an expanded clone.

D	J	V	size	CDR3	DNA
TRBD2	TRBJ2-2	TRBV18	few	CASSPTSGDVNTGELFF	TGTGCCAGCTCACCAACTAGCGGGGACGTAAACACCGGGGAGCTGTTTTTT
-	TRBJ2-6	TRBV19	-	CASSTGRGSGANVLTF	TGTGCCAGTAGTACCGGACGGGGCTCTGGGGCCAACGTCCTGACTTTC
TRBD2	TRBJ2-1	TRBV7-2	-	CASSLVAGHEQFF	TGTGCCAGCAGCTTAGTAGCGGGACATGAGCAGTTCTTC
-	TRBJ2-7	TRBV7-2	-	CASSAQDASGGGEQYF	TGTGCCAGCAGCGCCCAGGACGCTTCTGGGGGCGGGGAGCAGTACTTC
-	TRBJ1-5	TRBV2	-	CASQQGNDQPQHF	TGTGCCAGCCAGCAGGGGAACGATCAGCCCCAGCATTTT
TRBD2	TRBJ2-7	TRBV5-1	few	CASSAVVAGEGEQYF	TGCGCCAGCAGCGCCGTTGTAGCGGGAGAGGGCGAGCAGTACTTC
TRBD1	TRBJ1-5	TRBV27	few	CASSLFGGGRNQPQHF	TGTGCCAGCAGTTTATTCGGAGGGGGCCGCAATCAGCCCCAGCATTTT
TRBD2	TRBJ2-1	TRBV28	-	CASSLLAEEQFF	TGTGCCAGCAGTTTGCTAGCGGAGGAGCAGTTCTTC
TRBD2	TRBJ2-7	TRBV19	-	CASSVGLAGPYEQYF	TGTGCCAGTAGTGTGGGACTAGCGGGCCCCTACGAGCAGTACTTC
TRBD2	TRBJ2-3	TRBV27	-	CASSPWTSGSWADTQYF	TGTGCCAGCAGTCCGTGGACTAGCGGGAGTTGGGCAGATACGCAGTATTTT
TRBD1	TRBJ1-1	TRBV5-1	once	CASSLRTGVLSTEAFF	TGCGCCAGCAGCCTGCGGACAGGGGTATTGAGCACTGAAGCTTTCTTT
-	TRBJ2-3	TRBV5-1	-	CASTGTAGPTDTQYF	TGCGCCAGCACCGGGACCGCGGGGCCGACAGATACGCAGTATTTT
TRBD1	TRBJ1-2	TRBV7-8	-	CASSTSAGGYGYTF	TGTGCCAGCAGCACTTCAGCAGGGGGCTATGGCTACACCTTC
TRBD2	TRBJ2-1	TRBV14	-	CASSQEQGLAGDNEQFF	TGTGCCAGCAGCCAAGAACAAGGACTAGCGGGAGACAATGAGCAGTTCTTC
-	TRBJ2-7	TRBV27	few	CASSLGGSYEQYF	TGTGCCAGCAGTTTGGGGGGCTCCTACGAGCAGTACTTC
TRBD1	TRBJ1-2	TRBV30	-	CAWSDSYGTGYGYTF	TGTGCCTGGAGTGATTCATACGGGACAGGCTATGGCTACACCTTC
-	TRBJ1-4	TRBV6-5	-	CASTFSATGPEKLFF	TGTGCCAGCACTTTTTCGGCCACAGGGCCCGAAAAACTGTTTTTT
-	TRBJ2-7	TRBV15	-	CATSRDPQTGTSRTTLSYEQYF	TGTGCCACCAGCAGAGATCCTCAGACAGGGACTTCCAGGACTACCCTCTCCTACGAGCAGTACTTC
-	TRBJ2-7	TRBV5-1	-	CASSLESAGYYEQYF	TGCGCCAGCAGCTTGGAAAGTGCGGGCTACTACGAGCAGTACTTC
TRBD2	TRBJ2-1	TRBV4-1	-	CASSQDRMGLATEQFF	TGCGCCAGCAGCCAAGATAGGATGGGACTAGCTACCGAGCAGTTCTTC
TRBD1	TRBJ1-5	TRBV18	-	CASSPTGGRGNQPQHF	TGTGCCAGCTCACCGACAGGGGGACGAGGCAATCAGCCCCAGCATTTT
-	TRBJ1-3	TRBV7-8	once	CASSSGEGSGNTIYF	TGTGCCAGCAGCTCCGGGGAAGGTAGTGGAAACACCATATATTTT
-	TRBJ1-3	TRBV6-5	few	CASSLGGTGNTIYF	TGTGCCAGCAGTTTAGGAGGGACTGGAAACACCATATATTTT
-	TRBJ2-3	TRBV4-1	-	CASSQEAPSAASTDTQYF	TGCGCCAGCAGCCAAGAAGCCCCTAGCGCGGCTAGCACAGATACGCAGTATTTT
-	TRBJ1-5	TRBV6-6	-	CASSLRQLNQPQHF	TGTGCCAGCAGCCTTCGACAGCTCAATCAGCCCCAGCATTTT
-	TRBJ2-2	TRBV7-3	-	CASSLGQDTGELFF	TGTGCCAGCAGCTTAGGGCAAGACACCGGGGAGCTGTTTTTT
TRBD2	TRBJ2-7	TRBV10-3	-	CAIRAWASGSSSSYEQYF	TGTGCCATCAGAGCTTGGGCTAGCGGGAGTTCTAGCTCCTACGAGCAGTACTTC
-	TRBJ2-1	TRBV6-1	-	CASSEGGVLTYNEQFF	TGTGCCAGCAGTGAAGGGGGGGTTCTGACCTACAATGAGCAGTTCTTC
-	TRBJ1-5	TRBV7-9	-	CASSLSPDQPQHF	TGTGCCAGCAGCTTAAGCCCGGATCAGCCCCAGCATTTT
-	TRBJ1-1	TRBV5-8	-	CASSLRGGVTEAFF	TGTGCCAGCAGCCTCCGGGGGGGCGTCACTGAAGCTTTCTTT
-	TRBJ2-1	TRBV28	-	CASSLLVSEQFF	TGTGCCAGCAGTCTACTAGTATCTGAGCAGTTCTTC
TRBD1	TRBJ2-7	TRBV19	-	CASSVQGATYEQYF	TGTGCCAGTAGTGTTCAGGGGGCCACCTACGAGCAGTACTTC
TRBD2	TRBJ2-4	TRBV4-2	-	CASSPEGLAGASPKNIQYF	TGTGCCAGCAGCCCCGAGGGCCTAGCGGGTGCAAGCCCCAAAAACATTCAGTACTTC
TRBD1	TRBJ1-4	TRBV5-1	-	CASSLDGTGQKLFF	TGCGCCAGCAGCTTGGACGGGACAGGACAAAAACTGTTTTTT
-	TRBJ1-5	TRBV5-1	-	CASSLNREQPQHF	TGCGCCAGCAGCTTGAACAGGGAGCAGCCCCAGCATTTT
TRBD2	TRBJ2-7	TRBV27	once	CASSKTSATYEQYF	TGTGCCAGCAGCAAGACTAGCGCTACCTACGAGCAGTACTTC
TRBD2	TRBJ2-7	TRBV6-5	-	CATAPGGVYEQYF	TGTGCCACAGCCCCGGGGGGGGTCTACGAGCAGTACTTC
TRBD1	TRBJ2-4	TRBV5-1	-	CASSFPDRGQNIQYF	TGCGCCAGCAGCTTTCCGGACAGGGGGCAAAACATTCAGTACTTC
TRBD1	TRBJ1-3	TRBV7-8	-	CASSLTGGSGNTIYF	TGTGCCAGCAGCTTAACAGGGGGCTCTGGAAACACCATATATTTT
-	TRBJ2-5	TRBV27	-	CASSLAETQYF	TGTGCCAGCAGTTTAGCGGAGACCCAGTACTTC
-	TRBJ1-1	TRBV11-2	-	CASSRLHTEAFF	TGTGCCAGCAGCCGGTTGCACACTGAAGCTTTCTTT
TRBD1	TRBJ1-2	TRBV28	-	CASSKNRDRARSGYTF	TGTGCCAGCAGCAAGAACCGGGACAGGGCGCGGTCGGGCTACACCTTC
-	TRBJ1-2	TRBV9	-	CASSVGLGYGYTF	TGTGCCAGCAGCGTAGGACTCGGCTATGGCTACACCTTC
-	TRBJ2-7	TRBV5-1	-	CASNRDQGYEQYF	TGCGCCAGCAACAGGGACCAGGGCTACGAGCAGTACTTC
-	TRBJ2-1	TRBV6-5	-	CASSYVRDSYNEQFF	TGTGCCAGCAGTTACGTGCGGGACTCCTACAATGAGCAGTTCTTC
-	TRBJ2-2	TRBV11-3	few	CASSPRYTGELFF	TGTGCCAGCAGCCCCCGGTACACCGGGGAGCTGTTTTTT
-	TRBJ1-5	TRBV19	-	CASSIKSPPSSNQPQHF	TGTGCCAGTAGTATAAAGAGCCCCCCGAGTAGCAATCAGCCCCAGCATTTT
-	TRBJ1-4	TRBV2	few	CASRHREGGEKLFF	TGTGCCAGCAGACACAGGGAGGGAGGTGAAAAACTGTTTTTT
-	TRBJ1-3	TRBV30	-	CAWSVSGGVSGNTIYF	TGTGCCTGGAGCGTATCGGGAGGGGTCTCTGGAAACACCATATATTTT
TRBD1	TRBJ1-1	TRBV4-2	-	CASSQDLGGRVNTEAFF	TGTGCCAGCAGCCAAGATCTAGGGGGCCGGGTGAACACTGAAGCTTTCTTT
TRBD2	TRBJ2-7	TRBV7-2	-	CASSSSGRAYEQYF	TGTGCCAGCAGCTCGAGCGGGAGGGCCTACGAGCAGTACTTC
TRBD1	TRBJ2-7	TRBV4-1	once	CASSQSPGQGSGEQYF	TGCGCCAGCAGCCAAAGCCCGGGACAGGGATCGGGCGAGCAGTACTTC
-	TRBJ2-7	TRBV2	-	CASSEDGGSYEQYF	TGTGCCAGCAGTGAAGACGGCGGATCCTACGAGCAGTACTTC
TRBD1	TRBJ2-7	TRBV4-1	-	CASSLGQTYEQYF	TGCGCCAGCAGCTTGGGACAGACCTACGAGCAGTACTTC
-	TRBJ2-2	TRBV4-3	-	CASSQDKRRGTGELFF	TGCGCCAGCAGCCAAGATAAGCGTAGGGGCACCGGGGAGCTGTTTTTT
-	TRBJ1-5	TRBV7-9	once	CASSLDSNQPQHF	TGTGCCAGCAGCTTAGACAGTAATCAGCCCCAGCATTTT
-	TRBJ1-6	TRBV27	few	CASSRGPPSNSPLHF	TGTGCCAGCAGTCGTGGGCCCCCATCCAATTCACCCCTCCACTTT
TRBD2	TRBJ2-7	TRBV19	-	CASSTTLRESSYEQYF	TGTGCCAGTAGTACCACTCTGCGGGAGTCCTCCTACGAGCAGTACTTC
-	TRBJ2-1	TRBV5-4	-	CASSLVSGEQFF	TGTGCCAGCAGCTTGGTTAGCGGCGAGCAGTTCTTC
-	TRBJ2-7	TRBV27	-	CASSVDWISSYEQYF	TGTGCCAGCAGTGTGGACTGGATTAGCTCCTACGAGCAGTACTTC